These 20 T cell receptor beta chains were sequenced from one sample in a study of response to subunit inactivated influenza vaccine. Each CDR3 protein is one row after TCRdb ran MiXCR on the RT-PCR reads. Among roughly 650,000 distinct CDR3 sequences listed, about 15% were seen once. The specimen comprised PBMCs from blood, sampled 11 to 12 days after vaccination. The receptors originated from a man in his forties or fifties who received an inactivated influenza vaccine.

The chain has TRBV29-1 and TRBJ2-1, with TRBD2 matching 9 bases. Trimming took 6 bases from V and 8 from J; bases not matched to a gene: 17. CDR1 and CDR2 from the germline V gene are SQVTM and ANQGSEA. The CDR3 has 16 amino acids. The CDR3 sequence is CSVTERGGGGADEQFF. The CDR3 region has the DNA TGCAGCGTGACCGAGAGGGGCGGCGGGGGGGCTGATGAGCAGTTCTTC.

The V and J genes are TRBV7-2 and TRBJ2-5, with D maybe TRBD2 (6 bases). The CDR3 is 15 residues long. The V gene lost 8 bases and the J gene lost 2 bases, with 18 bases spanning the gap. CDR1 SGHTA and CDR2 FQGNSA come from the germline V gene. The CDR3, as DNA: TGTGCCAGCGGAGGGGCCTTTGGGGTTCAAGAGACCCAGTACTTC. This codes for CASGGAFGVQETQYF.

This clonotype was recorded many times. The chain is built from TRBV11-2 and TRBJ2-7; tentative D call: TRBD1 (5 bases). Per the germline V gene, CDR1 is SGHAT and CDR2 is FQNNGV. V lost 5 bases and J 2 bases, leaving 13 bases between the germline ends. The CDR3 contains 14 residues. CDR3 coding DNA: TGTGCCAGCAGCGTCGGACACGCCACCTACGAGCAGTACTTC. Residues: CASSVGHATYEQYF. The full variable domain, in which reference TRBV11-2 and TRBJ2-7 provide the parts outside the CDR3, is EAGVAQSPRYKIIEKRQSVAFWCNPISGHATLYWYQQILGQGPKLLIQFQNNGVVDDSQLPKDRFSAERLKGVDSTLKIQPAKLEDSAVYLCASSVGHATYEQYFGPGTRLTVT.

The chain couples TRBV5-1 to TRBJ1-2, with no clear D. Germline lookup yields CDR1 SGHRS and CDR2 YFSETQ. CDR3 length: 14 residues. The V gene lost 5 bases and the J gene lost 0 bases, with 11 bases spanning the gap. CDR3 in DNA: TGCGCCAGCAGGGAGGAGGGCCCTAACTATGGCTACACCTTC. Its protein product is CASREEGPNYGYTF.

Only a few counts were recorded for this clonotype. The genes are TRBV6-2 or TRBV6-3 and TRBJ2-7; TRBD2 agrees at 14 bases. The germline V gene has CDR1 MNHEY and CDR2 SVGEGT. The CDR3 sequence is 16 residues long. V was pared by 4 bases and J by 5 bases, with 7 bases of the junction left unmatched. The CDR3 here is CASSLAGTSGRNEQYF. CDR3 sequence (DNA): TGTGCCAGCAGTTTAGCCGGGACTAGCGGGAGAAACGAGCAGTACTTC.

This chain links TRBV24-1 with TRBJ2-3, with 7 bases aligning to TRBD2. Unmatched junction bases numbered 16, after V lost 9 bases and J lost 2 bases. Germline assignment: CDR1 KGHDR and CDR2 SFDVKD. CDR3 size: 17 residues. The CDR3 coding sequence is TGTGCCACCCAACTTCCCCAAGGACTAGTCCTCACAGATACGCAGTATTTT. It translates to CATQLPQGLVLTDTQYF.

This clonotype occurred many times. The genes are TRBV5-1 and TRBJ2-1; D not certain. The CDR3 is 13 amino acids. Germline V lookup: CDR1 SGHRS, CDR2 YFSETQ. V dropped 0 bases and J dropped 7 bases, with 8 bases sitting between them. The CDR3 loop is CASSLAPGNEQFF. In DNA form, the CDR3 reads TGCGCCAGCAGCTTGGCCCCCGGGAATGAGCAGTTCTTC.

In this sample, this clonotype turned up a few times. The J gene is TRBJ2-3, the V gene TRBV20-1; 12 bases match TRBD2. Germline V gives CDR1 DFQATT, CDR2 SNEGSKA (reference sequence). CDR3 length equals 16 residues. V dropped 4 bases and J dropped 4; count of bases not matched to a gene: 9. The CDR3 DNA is TGCAGTGCTACGGGGCGACTAGCGGGAGCCCCAGATACGCAGTATTTT. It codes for CSATGRLAGAPDTQYF.

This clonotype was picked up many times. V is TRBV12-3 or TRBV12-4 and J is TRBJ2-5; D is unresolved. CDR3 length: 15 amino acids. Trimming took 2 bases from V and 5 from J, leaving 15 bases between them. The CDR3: CASSLSNEARETQYF. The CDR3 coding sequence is TGTGCCAGCAGTTTAAGTAATGAAGCCAGGGAGACCCAGTACTTC.

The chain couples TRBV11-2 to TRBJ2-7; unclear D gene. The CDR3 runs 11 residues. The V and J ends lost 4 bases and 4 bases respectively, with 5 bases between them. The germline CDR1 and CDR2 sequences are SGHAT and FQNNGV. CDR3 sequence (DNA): TGTGCCAGCAGCTCAAAGTACGAGCAGTACTTC. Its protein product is CASSSKYEQYF.

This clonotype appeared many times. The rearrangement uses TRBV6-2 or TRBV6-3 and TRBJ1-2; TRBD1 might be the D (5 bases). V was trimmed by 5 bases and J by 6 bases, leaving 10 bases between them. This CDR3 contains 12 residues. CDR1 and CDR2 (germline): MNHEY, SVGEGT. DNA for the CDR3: TGTGCCAGCAGTACGCCAGGGAATGGCTACACCTTC. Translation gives CASSTPGNGYTF.

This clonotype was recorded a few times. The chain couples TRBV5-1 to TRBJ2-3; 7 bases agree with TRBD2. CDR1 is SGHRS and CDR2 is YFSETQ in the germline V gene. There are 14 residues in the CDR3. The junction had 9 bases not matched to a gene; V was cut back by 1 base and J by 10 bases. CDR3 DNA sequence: TGCGCCAGCAGCTTGAAGGAGGCCAGCGGGGCGCAGTATTTT. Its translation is CASSLKEASGAQYF.

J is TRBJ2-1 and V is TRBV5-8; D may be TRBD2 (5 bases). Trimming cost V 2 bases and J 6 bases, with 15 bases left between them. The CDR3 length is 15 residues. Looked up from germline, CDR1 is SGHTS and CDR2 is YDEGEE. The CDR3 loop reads CASSFDDSEVNEQFF. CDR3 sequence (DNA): TGTGCCAGCAGCTTCGACGATAGCGAAGTCAATGAGCAGTTCTTC.

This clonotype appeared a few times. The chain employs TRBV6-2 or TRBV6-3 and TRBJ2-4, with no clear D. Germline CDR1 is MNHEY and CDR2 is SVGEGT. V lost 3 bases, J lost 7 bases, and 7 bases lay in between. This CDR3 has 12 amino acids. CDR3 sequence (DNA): TGTGCCAGCAGTTATCAAAGGAACATTCAGTACTTC. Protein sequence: CASSYQRNIQYF.

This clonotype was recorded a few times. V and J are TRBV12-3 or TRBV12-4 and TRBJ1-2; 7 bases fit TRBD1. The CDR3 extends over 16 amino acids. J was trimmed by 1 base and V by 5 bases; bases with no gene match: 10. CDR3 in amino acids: CASSLRGGQLNYGYTF. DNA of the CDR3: TGTGCCAGCAGTCTGAGGGGGGGACAGCTTAACTATGGCTACACCTTC.

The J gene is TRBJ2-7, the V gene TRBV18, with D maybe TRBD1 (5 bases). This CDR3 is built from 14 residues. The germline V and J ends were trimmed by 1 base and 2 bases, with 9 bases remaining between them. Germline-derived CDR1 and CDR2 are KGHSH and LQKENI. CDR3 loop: CASSPRAGTYEQYF. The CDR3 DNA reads TGTGCCAGCTCACCACGGGCAGGGACCTACGAGCAGTACTTC.

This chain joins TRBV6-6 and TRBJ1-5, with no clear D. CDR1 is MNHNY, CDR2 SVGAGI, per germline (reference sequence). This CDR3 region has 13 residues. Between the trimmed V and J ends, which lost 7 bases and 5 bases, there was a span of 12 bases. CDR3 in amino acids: CASNTLGDQPQHF. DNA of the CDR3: TGTGCCAGCAACACACTCGGGGATCAGCCCCAGCATTTT.

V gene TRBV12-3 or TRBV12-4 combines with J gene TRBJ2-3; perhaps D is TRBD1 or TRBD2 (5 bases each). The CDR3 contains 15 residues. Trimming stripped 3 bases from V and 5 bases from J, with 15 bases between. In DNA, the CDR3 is TGTGCCAGCAGTTTTCGGGGACCACACGGAGATACGCAGTATTTT. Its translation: CASSFRGPHGDTQYF.

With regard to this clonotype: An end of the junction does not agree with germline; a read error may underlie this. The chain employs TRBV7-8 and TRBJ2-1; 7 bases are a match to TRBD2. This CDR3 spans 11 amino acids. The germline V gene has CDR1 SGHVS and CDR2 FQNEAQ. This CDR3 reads CASSERDDQFF. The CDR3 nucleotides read TGTGCCAGCAGCGAGCGGGATGACCAGTTCTTC.

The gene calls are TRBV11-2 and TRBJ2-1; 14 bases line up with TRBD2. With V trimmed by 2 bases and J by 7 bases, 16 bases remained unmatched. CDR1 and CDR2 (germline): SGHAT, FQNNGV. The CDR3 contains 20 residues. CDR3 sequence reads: CASSLRLAGGPSFEFNEQFF. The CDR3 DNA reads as TGTGCCAGCAGCTTAAGACTAGCGGGAGGGCCAAGCTTTGAGTTTAATGAGCAGTTCTTC.